The 9 T cell receptor beta chains listed next were all sequenced from one sample in a study of CD8+CD57+ T cells in acquired aplastic anemia. Genomic DNA acted as the template from which TCR beta VDJ combination and CDR3 sequence profiling were carried out. In TCRdb, the reads were re-called with MiXCR into one record per CDR3 protein. The sample lists approximately 130,000 distinct CDR3 sequences, around two fifths seen once, with around 8.4% in the top ten. Sequenced input: sorted CD4+, CD8+, or CD8+CD57+ T cells (not recorded which) from PBMCs. All receptors come from a human donor in good health, serving as a control.

In regard to this clonotype: Being one base from a much bigger clone, this may be a read error. No conserved phenylalanine or tryptophan ends this CDR3, so it is likely a read error. V is TRBV5-1 and J is TRBJ1-2; 11 bases are a match to TRBD1. The J segment lost 4 bases and the V segment lost 0 bases, leaving 5 bases of the junction unmatched. CDR3 length: 16 amino acids. Germline CDR1 is SGHRS and CDR2 is YFSETQ. The CDR3 sequence: CASSLVGQGGPYGYTL. DNA for the CDR3: TGCGCCAGCAGCTTGGTGGGACAGGGGGGCCCCTATGGCTACACCCTC.

This clonotype came up many times. The rearrangement links TRBV24-1 to TRBJ2-3, with 9 bases aligning to TRBD2. V trimming: 5 bases; J trimming: 4 bases; junction bases outside the gene matches: 9. Germline V CDR1 and CDR2: KGHDR, SFDVKD. The CDR3 consists of 16 residues. The CDR3 spells CATSAGGGASADTQYF. CDR3 nucleotides: TGTGCCACCAGTGCCGGCGGGGGGGCGAGTGCAGATACGCAGTATTTT.

The V gene is TRBV29-1, the J gene TRBJ1-2; the match to TRBD1 covers 7 bases. Germline CDR1 SQVTM, CDR2 ANQGSEA. J gave up 3 bases and V 7 bases, and 14 bases lay outside the gene matches. CDR3 length equals 15 residues. Here the CDR3 reads CSAEGDREDYYGYTF. CDR3 coding DNA: TGCAGCGCCGAAGGAGACAGGGAGGACTACTATGGCTACACCTTC.

The V call is TRBV12-5, the J call TRBJ1-5; the match to TRBD1 covers 7 bases. The CDR3 consists of 19 residues. V lost 0 bases to trimming and J lost 6 bases; unmatched junction nucleotides: 17. CDR1 is LGHNT and CDR2 is FRNRAP in the germline V gene. The CDR3 DNA reads as TGTGCTAGTGGTTTGGTATCCGACGGCAGGGGGGCGGGGAGTCAGCCCCAGCATTTT. Translating gives CASGLVSDGRGAGSQPQHF.

This clonotype was detected many times. Germline is not matched at one junction end, which may reflect a read error. The chain joins TRBV20-1 to TRBJ1-1; D gene uncertain. This CDR3 is 12 amino acids long. Germline V CDR1 and CDR2: DFQATT, SNEGSKA (reference sequence). CDR3 sequence reads: CSATESNTKAFF. The CDR3, as DNA: TGCAGTGCTACCGAGAGCAACACTAAAGCTTTCTTT.

This clonotype has ten or more counts. The chain joins TRBV25-1 to TRBJ2-7; D may match TRBD1 or TRBD2 (5 bases each). CDR1 and CDR2 from the germline V gene are MGHDK and SYGVNS. There are 12 residues in the CDR3. CDR3 sequence: CATGTTSYEQYF. The CDR3 DNA reads TGTGCTACCGGGACGACCTCCTACGAGCAGTACTTC.

Comment on this clonotype: It may be a read error: a sequence one base away is much more abundant. V gene TRBV20-1 combines with J gene TRBJ2-2, with D uncertain. CDR1 is DFQATT and CDR2 is SNEGSKA in the germline V gene (reference sequence). Trimming stripped 3 bases from V and 5 bases from J, with 10 bases between. The CDR3 has 13 amino acids. In DNA form, the CDR3 reads TGCAGTGCTAGTAGCCCAAGAACCGGGGAGCTGTTTTTT. This encodes CSASSPRTGELFF.

This clonotype was seen many times. This rearrangement joins TRBV4-1 to TRBJ1-1; D is possibly TRBD1 (6 bases). V gave up 0 bases and J gave up 4 bases, with 15 bases separating them. Germline loops: CDR1 MGHRA, CDR2 YSYEKL. This CDR3 region has 16 residues. This chain's CDR3 is CASSQDRGGSGTEAFF. The DNA of the CDR3 is TGCGCCAGCAGCCAAGATAGAGGGGGATCGGGCACTGAAGCTTTCTTT.

As to this clonotype: This is likely a read error, given that the CDR3 carries no conserved phenylalanine or tryptophan at its end. Because the CDR3's place on the DNA is in doubt, the DNA is left out and the CDR3 is given as listed by TCRdb. The chain uses TRBV15 and TRBJ2-5; whether TRBD1, the table's D call, matches the DNA was not checked. The CDR3 totals 10 residues, both ends included. Germline CDR1 LNHNV, CDR2 YYDKDF (reference sequence). The CDR3 reads CATSRDRPAS.